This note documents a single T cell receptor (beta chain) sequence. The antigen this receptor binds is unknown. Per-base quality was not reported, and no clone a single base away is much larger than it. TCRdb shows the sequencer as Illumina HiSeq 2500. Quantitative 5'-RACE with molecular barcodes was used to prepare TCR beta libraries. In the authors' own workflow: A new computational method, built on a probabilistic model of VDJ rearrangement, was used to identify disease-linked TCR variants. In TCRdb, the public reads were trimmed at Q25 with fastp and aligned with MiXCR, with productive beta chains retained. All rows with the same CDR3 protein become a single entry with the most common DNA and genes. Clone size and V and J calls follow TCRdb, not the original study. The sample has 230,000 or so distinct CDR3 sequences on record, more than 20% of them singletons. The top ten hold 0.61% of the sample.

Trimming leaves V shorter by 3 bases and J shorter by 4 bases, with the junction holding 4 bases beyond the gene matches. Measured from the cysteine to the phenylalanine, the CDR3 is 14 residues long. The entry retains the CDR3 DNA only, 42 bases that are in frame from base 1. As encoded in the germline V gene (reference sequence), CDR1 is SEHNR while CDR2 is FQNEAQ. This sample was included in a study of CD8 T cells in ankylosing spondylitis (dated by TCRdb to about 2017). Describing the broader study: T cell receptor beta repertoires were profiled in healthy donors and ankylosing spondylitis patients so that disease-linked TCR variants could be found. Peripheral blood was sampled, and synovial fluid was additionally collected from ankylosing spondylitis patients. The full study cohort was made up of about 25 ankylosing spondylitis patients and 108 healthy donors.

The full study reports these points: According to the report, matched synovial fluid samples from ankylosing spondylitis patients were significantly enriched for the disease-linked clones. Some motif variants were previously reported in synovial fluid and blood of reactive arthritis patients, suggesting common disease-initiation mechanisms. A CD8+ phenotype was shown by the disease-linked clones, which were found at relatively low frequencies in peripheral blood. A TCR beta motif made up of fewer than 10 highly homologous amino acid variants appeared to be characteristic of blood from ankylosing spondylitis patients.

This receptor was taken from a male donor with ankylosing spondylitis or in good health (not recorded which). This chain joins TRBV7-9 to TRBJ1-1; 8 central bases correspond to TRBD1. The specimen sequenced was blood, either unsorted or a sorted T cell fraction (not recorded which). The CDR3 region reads CASSFTGGSTEAFF. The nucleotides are TGTGCCAGCAGCTTCACAGGGGGAAGCACTGAAGCTTTCTTT. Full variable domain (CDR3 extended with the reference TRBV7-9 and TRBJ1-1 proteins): DTGVSQNPRHKITKRGQNVTFRCDPISEHNRLYWYRQTLGQGPEFLTYFQNEAQLEKSRLLSDRFSAERPKGSFSTLEIQRTEQGDSAMYLCASSFTGGSTEAFFGQGTRLTVV.